These 10 T cell receptor beta chains share one sample of origin, sequenced in a study of blood T cell repertoires in COVID-19. Using immunoSEQ multiplex PCR, the repertoire was profiled, and TCRdb retains in-frame clones only, with some absent. The data contain approximately 210,000 clones, roughly four fifths of them singletons. Sequenced material: peripheral blood. The receptors shown here come from a middle-aged woman with acute or convalescent COVID-19.

The J gene is TRBJ2-1, the V gene TRBV24-1; a weak D match, TRBD2 (6 bases). This CDR3 is 16 amino acids long. V was pared by 0 bases and J by 1 base, with 9 bases between. The germline V gene has CDR1 KGHDR and CDR2 SFDVKD. CDR3 amino acids: CATSDLAGGSYNEQFF. The CDR3, as DNA: TGTGCCACCAGTGATTTGGCCGGGGGTTCCTACAATGAGCAGTTCTTC.

The V call is TRBV6-1, the J call TRBJ2-1; D uncertain. This CDR3 contains 12 residues. Looked up from germline, CDR1 is MNHNS and CDR2 is SASEGT. V dropped 3 bases and J dropped 7 bases, with 7 bases sitting between them. The CDR3 sequence is CASSETRNEQFF. The DNA of the CDR3 is TGTGCCAGCAGTGAGACAAGGAATGAGCAGTTCTTC.

V gene TRBV2 combines with J gene TRBJ2-4; D is undetermined. There are 12 residues in the CDR3. The germline CDR1 and CDR2 sequences are SNHLY and FYNNEI. The germline V and J ends were trimmed by 7 bases and 4 bases, with 8 bases remaining between them. CDR3 amino acids: CASTPSKNIQYF. The DNA for the CDR3 is TGTGCCAGCACCCCCTCGAAAAACATTCAGTACTTC.

The V call is TRBV5-5, the J call TRBJ1-1; 8 nucleotides line up with TRBD1. Trimming at V came to 2 bases and at J to 1 base, leaving 4 bases not matched to a gene. CDR1 and CDR2 from the germline V gene are SGHKS and YYEKEE (reference sequence). The CDR3 length is 15 residues. In DNA, the CDR3 is TGTGCCAGCAGCTTAACAGGGGGTACGAACACTGAAGCTTTCTTT. Its protein product is CASSLTGGTNTEAFF.

This chain uses TRBV4-2 with TRBJ2-7, with D perhaps TRBD2 (6 bases). CDR1 and CDR2 (germline): LGHNA, YNFKEQ. The CDR3 length is 16 residues. V was pared by 3 bases and J by 6 bases, with 21 bases between. The CDR3 nucleotides are TGTGCCAGCAGCCAGGAGGCGGGCGGGGTTAACGGCGAGCAGTACTTC. This translates into CASSQEAGGVNGEQYF.

This clone occurred a few times. The chain employs TRBV19 and TRBJ2-7; 7 bases are shared with TRBD2. The germline V gene has CDR1 LNHDA and CDR2 SQIVND (reference sequence). CDR3 length: 17 residues. The V and J ends lost 5 bases and 2 bases, in that order; junction bases with no gene match: 15. The CDR3 DNA sequence: TGTGCCAGTAGTGCGGGCTCCGGGAGGTCCCTCCCCTACGAGCAGTACTTC. Its protein product is CASSAGSGRSLPYEQYF.

CDR3 coding DNA: TGTGCCAGCAGCCAAGTCGGGGGGCGAGGCTACACCTTC. Its protein product is CASSQVGGRGYTF. This chain uses TRBV14 with TRBJ1-2; TRBD1 is a possible D gene (6 bases). From germline, CDR1 is SGHDN and CDR2 FVKESK. V was cut by 1 base and J by 8 bases, with 11 bases left in between. The CDR3 consists of 13 residues.

The chain recombines TRBV5-1 with TRBJ2-3; weak D call: TRBD1 (6 bases). The germline gives CDR1 SGHRS, CDR2 YFSETQ. The V and J ends lost 0 bases and 2 bases respectively, with 16 bases between them. The CDR3 contains 17 residues. CDR3 sequence (DNA): TGCGCCAGCAGCTTGGTTACTGGACAGTGGAACACAGATACGCAGTATTTT. It is translated as CASSLVTGQWNTDTQYF.

The chain has TRBV11-2 and TRBJ2-6, with D tentatively TRBD2 (6 bases). CDR1 is SGHAT, CDR2 FQNNGV, per germline. V was cut by 5 bases and J by 3 bases, with 23 bases left in between. CDR3 length: 19 residues. The CDR3 DNA follows: TGTGCCAGCAGCACCTTAACGGGAGAACGAGTCTTTGGGGCCAACGTCCTGACTTTC. Residues: CASSTLTGERVFGANVLTF.

The rearrangement links TRBV3-1 (or the pseudogene TRBV3-2) to TRBJ2-1; a weak D match, TRBD1 (6 bases). CDR3 length: 14 amino acids. Germline V lookup: CDR1 LGHDT, CDR2 YNNKEL (reference sequence). V was pared by 3 bases and J by 2 bases, with 8 bases between. This CDR3 is CASSQGAPYNEQFF. CDR3 nucleotide sequence: TGTGCCAGCAGCCAGGGGGCACCCTACAATGAGCAGTTCTTC.